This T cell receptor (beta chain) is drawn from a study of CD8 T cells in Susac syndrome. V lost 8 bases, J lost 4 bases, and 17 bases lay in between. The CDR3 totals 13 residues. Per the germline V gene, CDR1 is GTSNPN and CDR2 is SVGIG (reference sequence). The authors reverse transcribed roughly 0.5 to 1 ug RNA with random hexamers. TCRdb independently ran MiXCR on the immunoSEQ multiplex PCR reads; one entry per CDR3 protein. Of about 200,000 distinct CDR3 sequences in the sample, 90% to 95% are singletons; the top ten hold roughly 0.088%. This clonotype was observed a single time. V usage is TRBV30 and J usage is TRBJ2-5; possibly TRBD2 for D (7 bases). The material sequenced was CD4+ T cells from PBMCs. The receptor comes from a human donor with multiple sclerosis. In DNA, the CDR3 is TGTGCCGGTCGGTGGGCGGGGGCAGAGACCCAGTACTTC. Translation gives CAGRWAGAETQYF. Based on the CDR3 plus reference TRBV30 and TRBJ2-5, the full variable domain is SQTIHQWPATLVQPVGSPLSLECTVEGTSNPNLYWYRQAAGRGLQLLFYSVGIGQISSEVPQNLSASRPQDRQFILSSKKLLLSDSGFYLCAGRWAGAETQYFGPGTRLLVL.